The 20 T cell receptor beta chains reported below all come from one sample, sequenced in a study of shared clonotypes between healthy human individuals. Method: immunoSEQ multiplex PCR; TCRdb's copy keeps in-frame clones and lacks some. Of about 2.3 million clones detected, more than 85% appear once; the ten largest clones hold 0.39%. Sequenced input: naive CD4+ T cells from PBMCs. Subset here: CD45RA+ positively selected. The source is a man between 18 and 35 years old in good health. Some clones in this sample may be carry-over from other donors' samples.

Remarks on this clone: Within the sample, other DNA sequences also encode this same CDR3. DNA of the CDR3: TGCAGCGTTGCGGGCAGGGCCACAGATACGCAGTATTTT. This sequence encodes CSVAGRATDTQYF. This rearrangement joins TRBV29-1 to TRBJ2-3; D perhaps matches TRBD1 (5 bases). CDR3 length: 13 amino acids. In germline, CDR1 is SQVTM, CDR2 ANQGSEA. Trimming stripped 4 bases from V and 2 bases from J, with 10 bases between.

This rearrangement joins TRBV7-2 to TRBJ2-7; D remains unclear. This CDR3 is 15 amino acids long. Per germline, CDR1 SGHTA and CDR2 FQGNSA. Between the trimmed V and J ends, which lost 1 base and 2 bases, there was a span of 12 bases. In DNA form, the CDR3 reads TGTGCCAGCAGCTTAGAGTCGGCAGGAACCTACGAGCAGTACTTC. Its translation is CASSLESAGTYEQYF. Drawing the rest from reference TRBV7-2 and TRBJ2-7, the complete variable domain is GAGVSQSPSNKVTEKGKDVELRCDPISGHTALYWYRQSLGQGLEFLIYFQGNSAPDKSGLPSDRFSAERTGGSVSTLTIQRTQQEDSAVYLCASSLESAGTYEQYFGPGTRLTVT.

V is TRBV11-2 and J is TRBJ1-1; perhaps TRBD1 as D (6 bases). This CDR3 has 12 amino acids. Germline lookup yields CDR1 SGHAT and CDR2 FQNNGV. The V end lost 0 bases, the J end lost 10 bases, and 9 bases lay between the germline ends. CDR3 nucleotides: TGTGCCAGCAGCTTAGAATCCAGGGGAGCTTTCTTT. Translating gives CASSLESRGAFF.

This clone was recorded a few times. V is TRBV5-1 and J is TRBJ2-2; a weak D match, TRBD2 (6 bases). CDR3 length: 14 amino acids. Trimming left V 4 bases short and J 7 bases short, with 14 bases between. CDR1 SGHRS and CDR2 YFSETQ come from the germline V gene. The CDR3 DNA sequence: TGCGCCAGCAGCCGTCCGTCTAGCGACGGGGAGCTGTTTTTT. Translated, it gives CASSRPSSDGELFF. Together with reference TRBV5-1 and TRBJ2-2, the CDR3 gives the full variable domain: KAGVTQTPRYLIKTRGQQVTLSCSPISGHRSVSWYQQTPGQGLQFLFEYFSETQRNKGNFPGRFSGRQFSNSRSEMNVSTLELGDSALYLCASSRPSSDGELFFGEGSRLTVL.

The chain carries TRBV7-8 and TRBJ1-3; D is undetermined. Germline V gene lookup returns CDR1 SGHVS and CDR2 FQNEAQ. The CDR3 length is 17 residues. Trimming removed 0 bases from V and 0 bases from J, with 12 bases in between. The CDR3 sequence is CASSLARQPSSGNTIYF. CDR3 DNA sequence: TGTGCCAGCAGCTTAGCGAGGCAACCTTCCTCTGGAAACACCATATATTTT.

This chain joins TRBV19 and TRBJ1-2, with D possibly matching TRBD1 (6 bases). V was cut by 5 bases and J by 1 base, with 14 bases left in between. CDR3 size: 15 residues. The germline gives CDR1 LNHDA, CDR2 SQIVND (reference sequence). CDR3 coding DNA: TGTGCCAGTAGTGCGTCACAGGGATATAACTATGGCTACACCTTC. This sequence encodes CASSASQGYNYGYTF.

The gene calls are TRBV20-1 and TRBJ2-5; D is unclear. CDR1 and CDR2 (germline): DFQATT, SNEGSKA (reference sequence). This CDR3 comprises 8 residues. V lost 6 bases and J lost 13, with 9 bases in between. CDR3 coding DNA: TGCAGTGCCGGCGCGCGGTACTTC. Translating it yields CSAGARYF.

The chain uses TRBV2 and TRBJ2-3, with 8 bases aligning to TRBD2. The CDR3 length is 16 residues. The trim removed 4 bases at V and 2 bases at J, leaving 8 bases unmatched. CDR1 and CDR2 from the germline V gene are SNHLY and FYNNEI. The CDR3 nucleotides read TGTGCCAGCAGTGGGCGACTAGCGCCACTCACAGATACGCAGTATTTT. It codes for CASSGRLAPLTDTQYF.

The chain recombines TRBV4-3 with TRBJ1-1; D remains ambiguous. The CDR3 sequence is 15 residues long. The germline CDR1 and CDR2 sequences are LGHNA and YSLEER. V lost 4 bases and J lost 1, with 13 bases in between. This chain's CDR3 is CASSLSVAENTEAFF. The CDR3 coding sequence is TGCGCCAGCAGCCTTTCGGTCGCGGAGAACACTGAAGCTTTCTTT.

This clone was observed a handful of times. The genes are TRBV5-1 and TRBJ1-1; a possible D gene is TRBD1 (5 bases). The CDR3 is 17 amino acids. Germline CDR1 reads SGHRS; CDR2 reads YFSETQ. Trimming removed 3 bases at V and 0 bases at J, with 18 bases between. The DNA of the CDR3 is TGCGCCAGCAGCTCAAAGGGGCCACAGCGCATGAACACTGAAGCTTTCTTT. Its protein is CASSSKGPQRMNTEAFF.

The gene calls are TRBV6-1 and TRBJ1-1; TRBD1 matches 8 bases. Trimming at V came to 7 bases and at J to 4 bases, leaving 8 bases not matched to a gene. The CDR3 sequence is 14 residues long. Germline lookup yields CDR1 MNHNS and CDR2 SASEGT. The CDR3 DNA reads as TGTGCCAGCATCGGGACAGGTGGTGGCACTGAAGCTTTCTTT. It yields the protein CASIGTGGGTEAFF.

CDR3 sequence reads: CASSLVSAGLGISPLHF. Here the CDR3 DNA reads TGCGCCAGCAGCCTCGTCTCCGCTGGTTTGGGTATTTCACCCCTCCACTTT. This chain connects TRBV4-3 to TRBJ1-6; D not resolved. From germline, CDR1 is LGHNA and CDR2 YSLEER. Deletions cut 4 bases from V and 9 bases from J, with 22 bases between. This CDR3 comprises 17 residues.

The chain has TRBV18 and TRBJ2-7; D ambiguous. The CDR3 contains 13 residues. V lost 6 bases and J lost 0, with 9 bases in between. The V gene's germline CDR1 is KGHSH and CDR2 LQKENI. CDR3 bases: TGTGCCAGCTCCACAGCTATCTCCTACGAGCAGTACTTC. It encodes CASSTAISYEQYF.

This chain uses TRBV7-9 with TRBJ2-1; 7 bases map to TRBD2. The germline V gene has CDR1 SEHNR and CDR2 FQNEAQ (reference sequence). The CDR3 runs 13 residues. The trim removed 10 bases at V and 13 bases at J, leaving 16 bases unmatched. The CDR3 DNA reads TGTGCCACGGGATTTTGGGGGAGGGATACACAGTTCTTC. Translation gives CATGFWGRDTQFF.

This CDR3 is CASSLGGMNGYTF. CDR3 in DNA: TGTGCCAGCAGCTTAGGGGGGATGAATGGCTACACCTTC. The J gene is TRBJ1-2, the V gene TRBV7-9, with D perhaps TRBD1 (5 bases). CDR1 SEHNR and CDR2 FQNEAQ come from the germline V gene (reference sequence). The CDR3 is made up of 13 amino acids. V shed 1 base and J shed 6 bases, with 9 bases lying between them.

The V call is TRBV5-8, the J call TRBJ2-5; 7 nucleotides line up with TRBD1. V was clipped by 4 bases and J by 4 bases; unmatched bases: 4. Germline V gene data show CDR1 as SGHTS and CDR2 as YDEGEE. This CDR3 has 13 amino acids. CDR3 coding DNA: TGTGCCAGCAGCACCTGGGACAGAGAGACCCAGTACTTC. Its protein is CASSTWDRETQYF. The variable domain in full, completed from reference TRBV5-8 and TRBJ2-5, reads EAGVTQSPTHLIKTRGQQATLRCSPISGHTSVYWYQQALGLGLQFLLWYDEGEERNRGNFPPRFSGRQFPNYSSELNVNALELEDSALYLCASSTWDRETQYFGPGTRLLVL.

This sequence joins TRBV29-1 and TRBJ2-7; TRBD1 matches at 8 bases. J was trimmed by 0 bases and V by 7 bases; bases with no gene match: 2. The V gene's germline CDR1 is SQVTM and CDR2 ANQGSEA. The CDR3 extends over 12 amino acids. CDR3 sequence (DNA): TGCAGCGCCAGGGGGCACTCCTACGAGCAGTACTTC. As protein: CSARGHSYEQYF.

This chain uses TRBV30 with TRBJ1-6; D is ambiguous. The CDR3 runs 13 residues. V lost 0 bases to trimming and J lost 9 bases, with 9 bases between them. The germline gives CDR1 GTSNPN, CDR2 SVGIG (reference sequence). CDR3 amino acids: CAWSVTISSPLHF. In DNA form, the CDR3 reads TGTGCCTGGAGTGTAACGATAAGTTCACCCCTCCACTTT.

The rearrangement links TRBV5-5 to TRBJ2-5; TRBD2 aligns across 12 bases. J was trimmed by 7 bases and V by 4 bases; bases with no gene match: 11. Germline V CDR1 and CDR2: SGHKS, YYEKEE (reference sequence). The CDR3 is 16 residues long. CDR3 amino acids: CASSPEVLAGGGTQYF. The CDR3 nucleotides read TGTGCCAGCAGCCCGGAGGTGCTAGCGGGAGGGGGGACCCAGTACTTC.

The V and J genes are TRBV2 and TRBJ1-3; D unresolved. Germline-derived CDR1 and CDR2 are SNHLY and FYNNEI. The CDR3 length is 14 residues. Between the trimmed V and J ends, which lost 4 bases and 0 bases, there was a span of 7 bases. In DNA, the CDR3 is TGTGCCAGCAGTGGGCAGCCCTCTGGAAACACCATATATTTT. Translation gives CASSGQPSGNTIYF. The whole variable domain, filled in from reference TRBV2 and TRBJ1-3, reads EPEVTQTPSHQVTQMGQEVILRCVPISNHLYFYWYRQILGQKVEFLVSFYNNEISEKSEIFDDQFSVERPDGSNFTLKIRSTKLEDSAMYFCASSGQPSGNTIYFGEGSWLTVV.